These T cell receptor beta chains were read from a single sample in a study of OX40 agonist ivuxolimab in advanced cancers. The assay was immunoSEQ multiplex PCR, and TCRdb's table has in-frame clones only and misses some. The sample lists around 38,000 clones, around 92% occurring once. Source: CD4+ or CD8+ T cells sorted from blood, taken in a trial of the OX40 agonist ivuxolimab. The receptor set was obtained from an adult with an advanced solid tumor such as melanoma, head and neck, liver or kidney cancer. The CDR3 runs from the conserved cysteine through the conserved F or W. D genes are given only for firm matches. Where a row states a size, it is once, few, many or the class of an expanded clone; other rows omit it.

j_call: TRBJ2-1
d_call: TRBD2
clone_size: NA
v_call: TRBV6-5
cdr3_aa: CASTLASGVTSEQFF
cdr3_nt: TGTGCCAGCACCCTAGCGAGCGGGGTCACTAGTGAGCAGTTCTTC

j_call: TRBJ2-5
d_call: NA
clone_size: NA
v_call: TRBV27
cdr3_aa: CASSPPHQDQTQYF
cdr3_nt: TGTGCCAGCAGCCCCCCGCACCAAGATCAGACCCAGTACTTC

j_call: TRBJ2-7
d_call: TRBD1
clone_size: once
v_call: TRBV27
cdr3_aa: CASSSGTGVDEQYF
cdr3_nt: TGTGCCAGCAGTTCCGGAACAGGGGTTGACGAGCAGTACTTC

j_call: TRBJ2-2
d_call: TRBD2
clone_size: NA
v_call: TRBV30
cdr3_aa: CAWRKQREAGELFF
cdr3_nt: TGTGCCTGGAGAAAGCAGCGGGAGGCCGGGGAGCTGTTTTTT

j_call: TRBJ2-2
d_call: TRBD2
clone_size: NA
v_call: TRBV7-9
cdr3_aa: CASSPRVPSGTGELFF
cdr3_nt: TGTGCCAGCAGCCCAAGGGTGCCTAGCGGAACCGGGGAGCTGTTTTTT

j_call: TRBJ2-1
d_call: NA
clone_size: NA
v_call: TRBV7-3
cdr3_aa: CASSLFESSYNEQFF
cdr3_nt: TGTGCCAGCAGCTTATTTGAGAGCTCCTACAATGAGCAGTTCTTC

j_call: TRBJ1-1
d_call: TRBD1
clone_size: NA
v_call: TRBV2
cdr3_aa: CAARRGQGNTEAFF
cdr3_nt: TGTGCCGCTCGAAGGGGGCAGGGGAACACTGAAGCTTTCTTT

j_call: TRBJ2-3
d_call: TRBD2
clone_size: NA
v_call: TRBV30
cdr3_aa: CAWSGTSVTADTQYF
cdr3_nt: TGTGCCTGGAGCGGGACTAGCGTTACGGCAGATACGCAGTATTTT

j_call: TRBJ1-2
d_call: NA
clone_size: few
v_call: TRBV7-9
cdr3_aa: CASSFGGYGYTF
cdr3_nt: TGTGCCAGCAGCTTCGGGGGCTATGGCTACACCTTC

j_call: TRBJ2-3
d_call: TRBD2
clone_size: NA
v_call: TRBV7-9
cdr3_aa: CASSLVSGRFTDTQYF
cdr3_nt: TGTGCCAGCAGCTTAGTGAGCGGGAGGTTCACAGATACGCAGTATTTT

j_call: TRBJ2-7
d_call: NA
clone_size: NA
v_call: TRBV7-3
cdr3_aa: CASSLFSLGRFEQYF
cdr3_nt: TGTGCCAGCAGCTTATTTTCCCTGGGACGTTTCGAGCAGTACTTC

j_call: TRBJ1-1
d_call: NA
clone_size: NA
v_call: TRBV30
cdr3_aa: CAWSVRISEAFF
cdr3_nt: TGTGCCTGGAGTGTGAGAATTTCTGAAGCTTTCTTT

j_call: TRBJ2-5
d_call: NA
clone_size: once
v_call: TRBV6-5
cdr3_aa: CASGLAGWGTQYF
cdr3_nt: TGTGCCAGCGGTTTAGCCGGCTGGGGGACCCAGTACTTC

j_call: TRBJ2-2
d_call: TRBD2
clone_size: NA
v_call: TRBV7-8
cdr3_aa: CASSLKLAGNTGELFF
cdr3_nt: TGTGCCAGCAGCTTAAAACTAGCGGGAAACACCGGGGAGCTGTTTTTT

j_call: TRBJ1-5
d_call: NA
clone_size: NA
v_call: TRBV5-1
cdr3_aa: CASSLYPGNNQPQHF
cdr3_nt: TGCGCCAGCAGCTTATATCCGGGAAACAATCAGCCCCAGCATTTT

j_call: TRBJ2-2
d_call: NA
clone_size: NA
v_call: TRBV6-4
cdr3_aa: CASSEGVETGELFF
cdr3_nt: TGTGCCAGCAGTGAGGGGGTAGAGACCGGGGAGCTGTTTTTT

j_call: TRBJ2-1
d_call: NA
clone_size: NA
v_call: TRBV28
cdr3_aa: CASSRRSPRVSSYNEQFF
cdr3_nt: TGTGCCAGCAGTCGAAGGTCCCCGCGGGTTAGCTCCTACAATGAGCAGTTCTTC

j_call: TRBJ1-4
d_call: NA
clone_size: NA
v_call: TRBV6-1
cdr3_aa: CASSEFRAGRLGKLFF
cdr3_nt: TGTGCCAGCAGTGAATTTAGGGCCGGGAGGCTTGGGAAACTGTTTTTT

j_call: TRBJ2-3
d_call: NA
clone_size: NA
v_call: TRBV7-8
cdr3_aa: CASSLAGSAQYF
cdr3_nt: TGTGCCAGCAGCCTTGCGGGGTCGGCGCAGTATTTT

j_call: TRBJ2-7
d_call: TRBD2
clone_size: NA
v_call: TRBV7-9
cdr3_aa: CASSSRTSGSPYEQYF
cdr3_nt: TGTGCCAGCAGCTCGAGGACTAGCGGGTCGCCCTACGAGCAGTACTTC

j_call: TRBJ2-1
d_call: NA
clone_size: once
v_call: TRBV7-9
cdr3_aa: CASSFAFDEQFF
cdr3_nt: TGTGCCAGCAGCTTTGCGTTCGATGAGCAGTTCTTC

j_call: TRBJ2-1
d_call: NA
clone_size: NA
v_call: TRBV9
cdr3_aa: CASSVSGTGYEQFF
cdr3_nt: TGTGCCAGCAGCGTAAGCGGGACAGGCTATGAGCAGTTCTTC

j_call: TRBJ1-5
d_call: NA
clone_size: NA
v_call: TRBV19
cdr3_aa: CASMGSMTQHF
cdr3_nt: TGTGCCAGTATGGGGTCCATGACCCAGCATTTT

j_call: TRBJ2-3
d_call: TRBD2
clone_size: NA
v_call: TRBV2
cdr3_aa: CASSERASGFTDTQYF
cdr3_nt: TGTGCCAGCAGTGAAAGGGCTAGCGGTTTCACAGATACGCAGTATTTT

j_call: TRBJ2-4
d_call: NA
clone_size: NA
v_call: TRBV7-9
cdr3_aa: CASSLVDGDSSKNIQYF
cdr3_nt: TGTGCCAGCAGCTTAGTAGATGGCGACTCTTCCAAAAACATTCAGTACTTC

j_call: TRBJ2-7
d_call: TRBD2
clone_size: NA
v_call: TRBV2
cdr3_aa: CASSVAGGPYEQYF
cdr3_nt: TGTGCCAGCAGTGTAGCGGGAGGGCCTTACGAGCAGTACTTC

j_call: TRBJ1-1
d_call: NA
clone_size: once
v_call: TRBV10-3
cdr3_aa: CAISVNREYSLNTEAFF
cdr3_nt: TGTGCCATCAGTGTCAACAGGGAATATTCTCTGAACACTGAAGCTTTCTTT

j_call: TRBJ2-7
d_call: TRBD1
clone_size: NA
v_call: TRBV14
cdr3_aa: CASSPGGYEQYF
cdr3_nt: TGTGCCAGCAGCCCAGGGGGATACGAGCAGTACTTC

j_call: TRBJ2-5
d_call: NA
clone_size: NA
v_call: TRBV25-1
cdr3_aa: CASTGTSGGETQYF
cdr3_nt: TGTGCCAGCACTGGGACATCCGGCGGGGAGACCCAGTACTTC

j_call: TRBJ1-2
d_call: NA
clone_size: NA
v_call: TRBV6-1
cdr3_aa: CASSEVWGLRYGYTF
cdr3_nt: TGTGCCAGCAGTGAAGTGTGGGGGCTCCGCTATGGCTACACCTTC

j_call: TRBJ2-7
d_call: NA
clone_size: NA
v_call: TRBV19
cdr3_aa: CASSITQTNSYEQYF
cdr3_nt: TGTGCCAGTAGTATTACACAGACCAACTCCTACGAGCAGTACTTC

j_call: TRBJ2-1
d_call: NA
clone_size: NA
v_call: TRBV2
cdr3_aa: CASSPNEYPARDEQFF
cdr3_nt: TGTGCCAGCAGTCCCAACGAGTACCCGGCTAGGGATGAGCAGTTCTTC

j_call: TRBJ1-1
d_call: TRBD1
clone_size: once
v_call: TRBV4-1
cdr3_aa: CASSQRWTGEDTEAFF
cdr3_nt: TGCGCCAGCAGCCAACGATGGACAGGGGAGGACACTGAAGCTTTCTTT

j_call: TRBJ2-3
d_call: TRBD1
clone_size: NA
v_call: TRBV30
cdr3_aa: CAWSVLTGAPTDTQYF
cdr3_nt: TGTGCCTGGAGTGTACTGACAGGGGCGCCCACAGATACGCAGTATTTT

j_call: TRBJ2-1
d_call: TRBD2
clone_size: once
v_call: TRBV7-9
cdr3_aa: CASSSTTGTSGYEQFF
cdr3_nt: TGTGCCAGCAGCTCCACTACCGGGACTAGCGGGTATGAGCAGTTCTTC

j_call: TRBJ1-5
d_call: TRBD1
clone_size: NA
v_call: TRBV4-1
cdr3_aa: CASSSGEGAGQPQHF
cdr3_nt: TGCGCCAGCAGTTCAGGGGAGGGGGCTGGTCAGCCCCAGCATTTT

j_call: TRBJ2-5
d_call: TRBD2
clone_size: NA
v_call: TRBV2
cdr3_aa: CASIGGLAGVRETQYF
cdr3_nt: TGTGCCAGCATTGGAGGACTAGCGGGAGTCAGGGAGACCCAGTACTTC

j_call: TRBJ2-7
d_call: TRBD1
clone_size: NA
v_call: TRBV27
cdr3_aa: CASSLTRTGGSYEQYF
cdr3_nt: TGTGCCAGCAGTCTAACTAGGACAGGGGGATCCTACGAGCAGTACTTC

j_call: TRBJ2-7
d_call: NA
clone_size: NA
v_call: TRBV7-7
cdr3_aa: CASSSKTSGSEQYF
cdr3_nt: TGTGCTAGCAGCTCCAAAACCTCAGGTTCCGAGCAGTACTTC

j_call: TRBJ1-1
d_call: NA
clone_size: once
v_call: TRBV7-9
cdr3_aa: CASSHTTDPGTPEAFF
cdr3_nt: TGTGCCAGCAGCCATACGACGGACCCAGGGACGCCTGAAGCTTTCTTT

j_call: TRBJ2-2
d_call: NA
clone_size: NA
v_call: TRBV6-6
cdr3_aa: CASSYGGASGELFF
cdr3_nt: TGTGCCAGCAGTTACGGGGGGGCGTCTGGGGAGCTGTTTTTT

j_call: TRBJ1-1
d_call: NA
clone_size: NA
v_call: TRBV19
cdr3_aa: CASSMIGKNTEAFF
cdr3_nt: TGTGCCAGTAGTATGATCGGAAAGAACACTGAAGCTTTCTTT

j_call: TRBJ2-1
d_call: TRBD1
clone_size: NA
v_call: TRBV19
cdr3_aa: CASSIGWTGQFF
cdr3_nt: TGTGCCAGTAGTATAGGCTGGACAGGGCAGTTCTTC

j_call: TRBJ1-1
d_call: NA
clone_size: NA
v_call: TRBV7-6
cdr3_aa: CASSSQGAVAEAFF
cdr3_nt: TGTGCCAGCAGCTCACAGGGTGCCGTGGCTGAAGCTTTCTTT

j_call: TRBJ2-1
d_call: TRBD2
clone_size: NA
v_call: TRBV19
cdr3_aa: CASTRTSGIHEQFF
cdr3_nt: TGTGCCAGTACCCGGACTAGCGGGATCCATGAGCAGTTCTTC